This T cell receptor (beta chain) was sequenced for a study of T cell responses to AZD1222 COVID-19 vaccine. Study-wide findings and caveats: CD4 TCRs covered the whole spike, strongest at regions 160-218 and 743-854. Reportedly, nearly half the spike-specific TCRs target unmutated variant regions.

The repertoire was sequenced with immunoSEQ multiplex PCR; TCRdb's copy has only in-frame clones and lacks some. Of approximately 110,000 clones listed, approximately 89% are singletons. Notes on this clone: Its matching antigen is unknown.

The source of this sequence is an adult who received the AZD1222 COVID-19 vaccine. The sequences come from peripheral blood, collected 28 days after the second AZD1222 dose.

Here the CDR3 reads CASRAGTSGANEQFF. The CDR3 DNA sequence: TGTGCCAGCAGGGCCGGGACTAGCGGGGCCAATGAGCAGTTCTTC. This rearrangement joins TRBV6-5 to TRBJ2-1, with 13 bases identical to TRBD2. V lost 6 bases and J lost 6; bases outside the gene matches: 5. CDR3 length: 15 residues. The germline gives CDR1 MNHEY, CDR2 SVGAGI.